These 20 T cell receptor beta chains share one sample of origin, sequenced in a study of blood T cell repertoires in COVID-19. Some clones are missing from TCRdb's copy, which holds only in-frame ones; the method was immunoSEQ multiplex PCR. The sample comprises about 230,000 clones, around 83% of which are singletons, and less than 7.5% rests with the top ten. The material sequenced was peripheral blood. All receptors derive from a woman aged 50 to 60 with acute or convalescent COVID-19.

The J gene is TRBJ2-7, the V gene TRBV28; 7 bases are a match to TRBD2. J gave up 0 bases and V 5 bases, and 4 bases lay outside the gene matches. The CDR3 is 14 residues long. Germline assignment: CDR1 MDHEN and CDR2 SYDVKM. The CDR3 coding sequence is TGTGCCAGCAGTCACGGCGGGGGCTCCTACGAGCAGTACTTC. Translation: CASSHGGGSYEQYF. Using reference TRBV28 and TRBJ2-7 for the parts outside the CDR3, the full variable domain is DVKVTQSSRYLVKRTGEKVFLECVQDMDHENMFWYRQDPGLGLRLIYFSYDVKMKEKGDIPEGYSVSREKKERFSLILESASTNQTSMYLCASSHGGGSYEQYFGPGTRLTVT.

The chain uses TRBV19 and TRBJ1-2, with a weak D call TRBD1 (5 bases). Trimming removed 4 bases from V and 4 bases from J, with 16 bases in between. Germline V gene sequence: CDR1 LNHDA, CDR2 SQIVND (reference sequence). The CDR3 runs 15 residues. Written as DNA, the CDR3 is TGTGCCAGTAGTAAATTTCAGGGAGGCCTCTATGGCTACACCTTC. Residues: CASSKFQGGLYGYTF.

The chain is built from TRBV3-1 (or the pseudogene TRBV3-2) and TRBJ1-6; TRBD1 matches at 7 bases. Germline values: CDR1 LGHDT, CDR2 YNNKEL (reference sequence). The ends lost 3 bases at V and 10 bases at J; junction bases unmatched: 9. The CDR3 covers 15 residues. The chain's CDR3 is CASSHDLDRVSPLHF. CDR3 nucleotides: TGTGCCAGCAGCCATGACCTAGACAGGGTCTCACCCCTCCACTTT.

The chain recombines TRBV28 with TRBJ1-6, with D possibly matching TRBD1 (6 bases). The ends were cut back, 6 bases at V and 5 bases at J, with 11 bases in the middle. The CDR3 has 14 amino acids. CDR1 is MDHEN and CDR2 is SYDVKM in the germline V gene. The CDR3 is CASSNRVNNSPLHF. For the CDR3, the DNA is TGTGCCAGCAGCAACAGGGTTAATAATTCACCCCTCCACTTT.

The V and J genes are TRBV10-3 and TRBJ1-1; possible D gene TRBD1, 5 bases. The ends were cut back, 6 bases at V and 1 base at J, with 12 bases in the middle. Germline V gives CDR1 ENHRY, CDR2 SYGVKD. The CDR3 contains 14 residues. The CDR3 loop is CAIRGGLENTEAFF. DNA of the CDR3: TGTGCCATCAGGGGGGGGTTGGAGAACACTGAAGCTTTCTTT.

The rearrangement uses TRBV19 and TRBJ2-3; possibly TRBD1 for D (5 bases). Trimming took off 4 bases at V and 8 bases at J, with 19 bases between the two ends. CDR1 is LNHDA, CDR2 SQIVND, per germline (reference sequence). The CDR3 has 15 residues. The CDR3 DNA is TGTGCCAGTAGTACCAGGACAATCGACAGAGGTACGCAGTATTTT. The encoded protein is CASSTRTIDRGTQYF.

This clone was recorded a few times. This CDR3 reads CASRGPVSGNTIYF. CDR3 bases: TGTGCCAGCAGGGGCCCGGTCTCTGGAAACACCATATATTTT. The chain recombines TRBV2 with TRBJ1-3, with no clear D. The CDR3 contains 14 residues. Trimming removed 6 bases at V and 0 bases at J, with 9 bases between. Germline CDR1 and CDR2: SNHLY and FYNNEI.

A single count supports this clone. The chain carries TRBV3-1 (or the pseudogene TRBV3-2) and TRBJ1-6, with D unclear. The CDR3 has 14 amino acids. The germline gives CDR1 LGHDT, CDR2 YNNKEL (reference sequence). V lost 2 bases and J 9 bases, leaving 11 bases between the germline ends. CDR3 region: CASSQSSGSSPLHF. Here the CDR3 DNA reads TGTGCCAGCAGCCAAAGCTCGGGAAGTTCACCCCTCCACTTT.

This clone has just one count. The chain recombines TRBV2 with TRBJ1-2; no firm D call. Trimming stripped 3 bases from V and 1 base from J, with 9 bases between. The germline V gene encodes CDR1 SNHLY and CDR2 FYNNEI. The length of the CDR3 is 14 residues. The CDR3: CASSEGDLNYGYTF. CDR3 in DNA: TGTGCCAGCAGTGAGGGAGACCTTAACTATGGCTACACCTTC.

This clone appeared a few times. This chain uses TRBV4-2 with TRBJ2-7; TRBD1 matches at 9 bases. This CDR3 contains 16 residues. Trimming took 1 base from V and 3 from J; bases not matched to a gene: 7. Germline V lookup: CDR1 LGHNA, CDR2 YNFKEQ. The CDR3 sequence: CASSQGSTGGVYEQYF. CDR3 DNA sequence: TGTGCCAGCAGCCAAGGTTCTACAGGGGGCGTCTACGAGCAGTACTTC.

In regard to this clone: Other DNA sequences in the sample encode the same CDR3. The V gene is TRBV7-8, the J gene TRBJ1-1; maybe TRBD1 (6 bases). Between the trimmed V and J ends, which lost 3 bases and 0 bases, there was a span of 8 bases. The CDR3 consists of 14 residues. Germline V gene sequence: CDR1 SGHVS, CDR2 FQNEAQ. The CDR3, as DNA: TGTGCCAGCAGCTTTGGACAGATGAACACTGAAGCTTTCTTT. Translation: CASSFGQMNTEAFF.

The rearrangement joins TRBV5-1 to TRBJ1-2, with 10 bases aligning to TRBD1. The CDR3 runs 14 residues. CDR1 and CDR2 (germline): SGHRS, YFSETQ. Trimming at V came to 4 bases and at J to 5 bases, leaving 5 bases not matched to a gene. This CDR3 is CASSRGQGTYGYTF. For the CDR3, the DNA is TGCGCCAGCAGCAGGGGACAGGGGACATATGGCTACACCTTC.

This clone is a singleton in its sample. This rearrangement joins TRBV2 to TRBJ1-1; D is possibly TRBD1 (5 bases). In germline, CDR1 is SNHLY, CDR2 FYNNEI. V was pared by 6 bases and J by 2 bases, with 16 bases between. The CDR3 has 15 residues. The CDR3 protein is CASRPDIQVNTEAFF. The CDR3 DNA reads TGTGCCAGCAGGCCAGACATACAGGTAAACACTGAAGCTTTCTTT. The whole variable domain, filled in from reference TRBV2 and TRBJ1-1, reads EPEVTQTPSHQVTQMGQEVILRCVPISNHLYFYWYRQILGQKVEFLVSFYNNEISEKSEIFDDQFSVERPDGSNFTLKIRSTKLEDSAMYFCASRPDIQVNTEAFFGQGTRLTVV.

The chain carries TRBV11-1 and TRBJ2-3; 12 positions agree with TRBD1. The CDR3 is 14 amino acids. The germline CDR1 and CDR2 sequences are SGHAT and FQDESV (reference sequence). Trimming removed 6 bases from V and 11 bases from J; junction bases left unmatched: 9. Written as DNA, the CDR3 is TGTGCCAGCAGTACCGGGACAGGGGGCCATATGCAGTATTTT. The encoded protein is CASSTGTGGHMQYF.

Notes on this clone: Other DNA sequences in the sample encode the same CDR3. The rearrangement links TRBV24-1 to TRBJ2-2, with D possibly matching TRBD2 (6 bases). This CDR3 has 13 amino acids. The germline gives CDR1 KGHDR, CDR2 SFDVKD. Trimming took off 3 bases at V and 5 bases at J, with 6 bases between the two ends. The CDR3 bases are TGTGCCACCAGTGATCGGGGGACCGGGGAGCTGTTTTTT. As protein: CATSDRGTGELFF.

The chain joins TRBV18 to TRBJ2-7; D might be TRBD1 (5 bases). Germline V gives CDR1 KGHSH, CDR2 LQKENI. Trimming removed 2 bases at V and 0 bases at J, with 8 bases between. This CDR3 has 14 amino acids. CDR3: CASSPSRASYEQYF. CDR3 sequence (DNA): TGTGCCAGCTCACCATCCAGGGCCTCCTACGAGCAGTACTTC.

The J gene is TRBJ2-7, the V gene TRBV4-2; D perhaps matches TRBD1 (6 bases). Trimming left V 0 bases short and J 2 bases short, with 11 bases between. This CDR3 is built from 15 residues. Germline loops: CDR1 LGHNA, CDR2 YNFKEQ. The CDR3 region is CASSQDRTVAYEQYF. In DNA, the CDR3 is TGTGCCAGCAGCCAAGATAGGACAGTAGCCTACGAGCAGTACTTC.

DNA for the CDR3: TGTGCCAGCAGCTTGGCAGGGCGGATGGCTGAAGCTTTCTTT. Amino acids: CASSLAGRMAEAFF. The chain is built from TRBV7-9 and TRBJ1-1, with D maybe TRBD1 (5 bases). Trimming left V 3 bases short and J 6 bases short, with 14 bases between. Germline values: CDR1 SEHNR, CDR2 FQNEAQ (reference sequence). The CDR3 runs to 14 residues.

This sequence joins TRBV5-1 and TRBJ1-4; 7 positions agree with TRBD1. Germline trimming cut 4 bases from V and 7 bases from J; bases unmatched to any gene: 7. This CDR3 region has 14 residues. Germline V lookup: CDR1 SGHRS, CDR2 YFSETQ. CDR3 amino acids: CASSRDSSSEKLFF. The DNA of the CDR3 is TGCGCCAGCAGCCGGGACAGTTCGTCTGAAAAACTGTTTTTT.

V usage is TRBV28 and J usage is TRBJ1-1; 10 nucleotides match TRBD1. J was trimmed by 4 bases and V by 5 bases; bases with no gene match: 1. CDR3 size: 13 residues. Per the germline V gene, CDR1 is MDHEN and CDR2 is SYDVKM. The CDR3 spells CASSRQGATEAFF. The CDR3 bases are TGTGCCAGCAGTCGACAGGGGGCCACTGAAGCTTTCTTT.